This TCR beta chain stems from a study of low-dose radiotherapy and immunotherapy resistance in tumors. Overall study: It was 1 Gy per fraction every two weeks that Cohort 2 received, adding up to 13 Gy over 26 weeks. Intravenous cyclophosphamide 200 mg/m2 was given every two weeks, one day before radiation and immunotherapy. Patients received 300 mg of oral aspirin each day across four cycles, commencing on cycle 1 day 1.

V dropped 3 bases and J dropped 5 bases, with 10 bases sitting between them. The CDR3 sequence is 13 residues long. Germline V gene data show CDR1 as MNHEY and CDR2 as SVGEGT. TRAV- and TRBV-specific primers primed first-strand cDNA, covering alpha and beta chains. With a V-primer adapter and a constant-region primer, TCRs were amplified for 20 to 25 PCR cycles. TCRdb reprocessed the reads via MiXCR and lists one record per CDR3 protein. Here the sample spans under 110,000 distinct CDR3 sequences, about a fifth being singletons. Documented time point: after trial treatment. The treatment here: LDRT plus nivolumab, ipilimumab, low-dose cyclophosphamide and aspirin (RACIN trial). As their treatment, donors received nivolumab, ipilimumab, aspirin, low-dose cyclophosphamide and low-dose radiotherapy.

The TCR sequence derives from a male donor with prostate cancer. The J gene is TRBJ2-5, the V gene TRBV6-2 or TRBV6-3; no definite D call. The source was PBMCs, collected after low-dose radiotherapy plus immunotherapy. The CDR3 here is CASSYSTRETQYF. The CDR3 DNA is TGTGCCAGCAGTTATTCGACCAGGGAGACCCAGTACTTC.